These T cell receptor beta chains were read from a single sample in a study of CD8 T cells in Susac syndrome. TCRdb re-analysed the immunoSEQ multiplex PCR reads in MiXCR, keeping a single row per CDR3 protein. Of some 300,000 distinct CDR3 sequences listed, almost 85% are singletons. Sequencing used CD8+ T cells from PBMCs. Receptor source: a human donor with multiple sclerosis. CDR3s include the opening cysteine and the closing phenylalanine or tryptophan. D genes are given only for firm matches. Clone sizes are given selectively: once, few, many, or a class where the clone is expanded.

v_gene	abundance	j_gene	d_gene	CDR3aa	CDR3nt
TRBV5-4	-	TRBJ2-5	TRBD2	CASSSLAYETQYF	TGTGCCAGCAGCTCACTAGCGTATGAGACCCAGTACTTC
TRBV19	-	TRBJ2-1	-	CASRGIGVNEQFF	TGTGCCAGTAGGGGGATAGGGGTGAATGAGCAGTTCTTC
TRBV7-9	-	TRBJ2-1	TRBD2	CASSLFISGHNEQFF	TGTGCCAGCAGCCTCTTTATTAGCGGGCACAATGAGCAGTTCTTC
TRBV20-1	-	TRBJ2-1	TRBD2	CSARGLAGATYNEQFF	TGCAGTGCTAGGGGACTAGCGGGAGCCACCTACAATGAGCAGTTCTTC
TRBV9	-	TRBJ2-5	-	CASSVDGRPRGRAQYF	TGTGCCAGCAGCGTCGACGGGAGGCCCAGGGGAAGGGCCCAGTACTTC
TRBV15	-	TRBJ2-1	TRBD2	CATSRDRKTSGRGLFF	TGTGCCACCAGCAGAGATCGGAAGACTAGCGGGAGGGGTCTGTTCTTC
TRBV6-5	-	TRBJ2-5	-	CASSYEPPPGTQYF	TGTGCCAGCAGTTACGAGCCCCCTCCGGGGACCCAGTACTTC
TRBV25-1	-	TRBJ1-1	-	CASIGTAAYEAFF	TGTGCCAGCATCGGGACTGCTGCTTATGAAGCTTTCTTT
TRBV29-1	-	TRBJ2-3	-	CSVERVTQYF	TGCAGCGTTGAAAGGGTTACGCAGTATTTT
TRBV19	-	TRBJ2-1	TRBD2	CASSIVTAGGLVNEQFF	TGTGCCAGTAGTATAGTTACAGCGGGAGGGTTAGTCAATGAGCAGTTCTTC
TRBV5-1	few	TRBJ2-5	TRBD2	CASSLGTSRGETQYF	TGCGCCAGCAGCTTGGGGACTAGCCGAGGAGAGACCCAGTACTTC
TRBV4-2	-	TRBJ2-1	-	CASSQDIMDEQFF	TGTGCCAGCAGCCAGGACATAATGGATGAGCAGTTCTTC
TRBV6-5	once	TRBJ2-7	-	CASKQGPLYEQYF	TGTGCCAGCAAGCAGGGTCCGCTCTACGAGCAGTACTTC
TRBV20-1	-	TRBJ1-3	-	CSARDRGASSSGNTIYF	TGCAGTGCTAGAGATCGAGGGGCGTCGAGCTCTGGAAACACCATATATTTT
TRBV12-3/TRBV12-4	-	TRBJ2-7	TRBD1	CASSLIVGQASYEQYF	TGTGCCAGCAGTTTAATAGTTGGACAGGCTTCCTACGAGCAGTACTTC
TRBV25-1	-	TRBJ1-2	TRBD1	CASSGGTGDGYTF	TGTGCCAGCAGTGGCGGGACAGGGGATGGCTACACCTTC
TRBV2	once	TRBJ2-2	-	CASIMERGLTGELFF	TGTGCCAGCATTATGGAGAGGGGATTGACCGGGGAGCTGTTTTTT
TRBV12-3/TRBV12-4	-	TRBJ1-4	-	CASSFRDPGYNEKLFF	TGTGCCAGCAGTTTTAGGGACCCAGGCTATAATGAAAAACTGTTTTTT
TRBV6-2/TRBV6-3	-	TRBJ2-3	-	CASSYSGGVSTDTQYF	TGTGCCAGCAGTTACTCGGGCGGAGTGAGCACAGATACGCAGTATTTT
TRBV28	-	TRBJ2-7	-	CASSLRGRGGEQYF	TGTGCCAGCAGTTTAAGGGGGAGAGGAGGCGAGCAGTACTTC
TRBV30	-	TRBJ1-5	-	CAWSVWADNQPQHF	TGTGCCTGGAGTGTATGGGCAGACAATCAGCCCCAGCATTTT
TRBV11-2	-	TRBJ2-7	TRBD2	CASSMSGKQYEQYF	TGTGCCAGCAGCATGAGCGGGAAACAATACGAGCAGTACTTC
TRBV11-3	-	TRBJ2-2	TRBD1	CASSLREGGAELFF	TGTGCCAGCAGCTTAAGGGAAGGGGGCGCGGAGCTGTTTTTT
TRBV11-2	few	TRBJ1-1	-	CASSPQTSNTEAFF	TGTGCCAGCAGCCCACAGACCTCGAACACTGAAGCTTTCTTT
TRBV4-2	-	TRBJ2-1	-	CASSQERRDEQFF	TGTGCCAGCAGCCAAGAAAGGCGGGATGAGCAGTTCTTC
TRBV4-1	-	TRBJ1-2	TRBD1	CASSQDPGTGPKGYTF	TGCGCCAGCAGCCAAGATCCTGGGACAGGGCCTAAGGGCTACACCTTC
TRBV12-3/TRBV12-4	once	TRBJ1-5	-	CASSFMGPYQPQHF	TGTGCCAGCAGTTTTATGGGGCCGTATCAGCCCCAGCATTTT
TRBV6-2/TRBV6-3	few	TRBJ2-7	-	CASSYSGESSYEQYF	TGTGCCAGCAGTTACTCGGGCGAGAGCTCCTACGAGCAGTACTTC
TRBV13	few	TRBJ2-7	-	CASSLGDATTYEQYF	TGTGCCAGCAGCTTGGGTGACGCAACGACCTACGAGCAGTACTTC
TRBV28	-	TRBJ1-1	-	CASSSLTLTAANTEAFF	TGTGCCAGCAGTTCTCTCACACTCACAGCGGCTAACACTGAAGCTTTCTTT
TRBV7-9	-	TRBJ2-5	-	CASRTAGGRETQYF	TGTGCCAGCAGGACCGCTGGGGGCCGGGAGACCCAGTACTTC
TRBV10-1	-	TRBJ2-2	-	CASSEGTTNTGELFF	TGCGCCAGCAGTGAAGGGACAACGAACACCGGGGAGCTGTTTTTT
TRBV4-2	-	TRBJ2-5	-	CASSPSGWGQETQYF	TGTGCCAGCAGCCCCAGCGGGTGGGGACAAGAGACCCAGTACTTC
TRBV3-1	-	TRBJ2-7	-	CASSQETDLSYEQYF	TGTGCCAGCAGCCAAGAGACAGACTTGAGCTACGAGCAGTACTTC
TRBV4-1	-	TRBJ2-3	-	CASSQDPGLVADTQYF	TGCGCCAGCAGCCAAGACCCCGGACTTGTGGCAGATACGCAGTATTTT
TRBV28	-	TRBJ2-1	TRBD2	CASTLGLRSSYNEQFF	TGTGCCAGCACCCTGGGACTAAGGAGCTCCTACAATGAGCAGTTCTTC
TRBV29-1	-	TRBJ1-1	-	CSVAGFSALQETEAFF	TGCAGCGTTGCCGGTTTCTCGGCCCTCCAGGAGACTGAAGCTTTCTTT
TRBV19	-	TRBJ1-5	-	CASSIQGGNQPQHF	TGTGCCAGTAGTATACAGGGAGGCAATCAGCCCCAGCATTTT
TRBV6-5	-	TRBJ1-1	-	CASSFYSGAGTEAFF	TGTGCCAGCAGTTTTTACTCAGGGGCGGGGACTGAAGCTTTCTTT
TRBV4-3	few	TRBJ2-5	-	CASSQETEGQETQYF	TGCGCCAGCAGCCAAGAAACGGAGGGCCAAGAGACCCAGTACTTC
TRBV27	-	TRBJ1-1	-	CASSPLTGLNTEAFF	TGTGCCAGCAGCCCTCTTACGGGGTTGAACACTGAAGCTTTCTTT
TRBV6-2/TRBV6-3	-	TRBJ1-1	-	CASSLTTGATEAFF	TGTGCCAGCAGTCTCACAACGGGAGCAACTGAAGCTTTCTTT
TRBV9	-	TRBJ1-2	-	CASSPDGSNYGYTF	TGTGCCAGCAGCCCGGACGGGTCTAACTATGGCTACACCTTC
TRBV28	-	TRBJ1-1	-	CASSFREGTEAFF	TGTGCCAGCAGTTTCCGGGAGGGCACTGAAGCTTTCTTT
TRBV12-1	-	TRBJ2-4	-	CASIPESGRNIQYF	TGTGCCAGCATCCCCGAGTCCGGACGTAACATTCAGTACTTC
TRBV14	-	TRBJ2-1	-	CASSQDHNYNEQFF	TGTGCCAGCAGCCAAGACCACAACTACAATGAGCAGTTCTTC
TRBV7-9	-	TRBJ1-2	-	CASSEQGRNYGYTF	TGTGCCAGCAGCGAGCAGGGTAGAAACTATGGCTACACCTTC
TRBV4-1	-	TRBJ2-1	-	CASSQVEDRLWEQFF	TGCGCCAGCAGCCAAGTGGAAGATAGATTATGGGAGCAGTTCTTC
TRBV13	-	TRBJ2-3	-	CASSLTGENTDTQYF	TGTGCCAGCAGCTTAACGGGAGAGAACACAGATACGCAGTATTTT
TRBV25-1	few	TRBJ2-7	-	CASSESSYEQYF	TGTGCCAGCAGTGAATCTAGCTACGAGCAGTACTTC
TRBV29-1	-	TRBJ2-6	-	CSVAEGASGANVLTF	TGCAGCGTTGCGGAGGGGGCCTCTGGGGCCAACGTCCTGACTTTC